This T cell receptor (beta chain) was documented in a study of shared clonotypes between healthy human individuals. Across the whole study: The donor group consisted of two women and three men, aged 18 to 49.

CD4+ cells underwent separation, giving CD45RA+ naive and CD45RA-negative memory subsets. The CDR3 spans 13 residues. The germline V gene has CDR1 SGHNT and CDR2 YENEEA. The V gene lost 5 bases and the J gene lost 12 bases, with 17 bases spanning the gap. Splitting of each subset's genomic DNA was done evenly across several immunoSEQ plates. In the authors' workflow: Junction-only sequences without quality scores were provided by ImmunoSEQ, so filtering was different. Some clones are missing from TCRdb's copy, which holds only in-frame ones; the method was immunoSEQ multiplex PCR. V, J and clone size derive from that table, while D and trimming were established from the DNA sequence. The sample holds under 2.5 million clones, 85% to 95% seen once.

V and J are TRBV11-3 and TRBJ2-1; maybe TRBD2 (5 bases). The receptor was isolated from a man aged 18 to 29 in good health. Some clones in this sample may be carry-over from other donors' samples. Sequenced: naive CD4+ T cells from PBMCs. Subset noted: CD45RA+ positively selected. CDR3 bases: TGTGCCAGCAGCCCATCGAGGGAACTCCCGCAGTTCTTC. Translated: CASSPSRELPQFF.